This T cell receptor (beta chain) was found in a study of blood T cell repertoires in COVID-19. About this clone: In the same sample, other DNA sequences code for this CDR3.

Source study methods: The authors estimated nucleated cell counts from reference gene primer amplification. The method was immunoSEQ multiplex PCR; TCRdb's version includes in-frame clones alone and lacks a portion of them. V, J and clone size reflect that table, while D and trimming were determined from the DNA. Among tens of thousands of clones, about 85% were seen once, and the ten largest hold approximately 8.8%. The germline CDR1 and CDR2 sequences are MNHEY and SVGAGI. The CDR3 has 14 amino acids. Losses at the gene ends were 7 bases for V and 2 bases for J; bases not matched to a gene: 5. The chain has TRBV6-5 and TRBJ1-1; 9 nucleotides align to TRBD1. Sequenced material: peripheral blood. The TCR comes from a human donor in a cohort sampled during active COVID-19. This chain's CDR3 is CASTRDRVNTEAFF. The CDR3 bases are TGTGCCAGCACCCGGGACAGGGTCAACACTGAAGCTTTCTTT.